A single sample gave rise to the 17 T cell receptor beta chains below, sequenced in a study of a mutant IDH1 vaccine in newly diagnosed glioma. Data came from immunoSEQ multiplex PCR; TCRdb stores just in-frame clones and leaves some out. Of roughly 120,000 clones in the sample, approximately 87% were seen once. Their recognized antigens are unknown. Time point in this sample: week 11, during vaccination. The study gave 300 ug of mutant IDH1 20-mer peptide per vaccine dose, with topical imiquimod. The sequencing used PBMCs, collected from a glioma patient whose treatment included an IDH1 peptide vaccine. All receptors derive from a woman aged 50 to 60 with glioma.

This clone appeared once. V is TRBV10-2 and J is TRBJ2-3; D remains ambiguous. This CDR3 spans 15 amino acids. Trimming removed 2 bases at V and 4 bases at J, with 13 bases between. The germline CDR1 and CDR2 sequences are WSHSY and SAAADI. CDR3 bases: TGCGCCAGCAGTGAGAGGGTGGGGTTCTCAGATACGCAGTATTTT. Amino acid sequence: CASSERVGFSDTQYF.

The V gene is TRBV9, the J gene TRBJ2-2; 10 bases match TRBD2. Looked up from germline, CDR1 is SGDLS and CDR2 is YYNGEE. The V segment lost 6 bases and the J segment 0 bases; nucleotides outside the gene matches: 17. The CDR3 runs 20 residues. The CDR3, as DNA: TGTGCCAGCACCCTAAGACCGGCGGGGAGCGGGAGGGCGAACACCGGGGAGCTGTTTTTT. The encoded protein is CASTLRPAGSGRANTGELFF.

This sequence joins TRBV7-3 and TRBJ2-1, with TRBD1 matching 7 bases. V shed 4 bases and J 0 bases; nucleotides not matched to a gene: 3. Germline-derived CDR1 and CDR2 are SGHTA and FQGTGA. CDR3 length: 15 amino acids. CDR3: CASSSGQSSYNEQFF. Written as DNA, the CDR3 is TGTGCCAGCAGCTCGGGACAGAGCTCCTACAATGAGCAGTTCTTC.

This chain joins TRBV5-1 and TRBJ2-5, with D possibly being TRBD2 (5 bases). This CDR3 contains 16 residues. CDR1 is SGHRS and CDR2 is YFSETQ in the germline V gene. V lost 4 bases and J lost 5, with 21 bases in between. The CDR3 DNA sequence: TGCGCCAGCAGCCCAAACACCGACGGGGTCAAGGAGACCCAGTACTTC. Residues: CASSPNTDGVKETQYF.

This chain links TRBV2 with TRBJ2-7; D remains unclear. The germline CDR1 and CDR2 sequences are SNHLY and FYNNEI. The CDR3 is made up of 13 amino acids. Deletions cut 6 bases from V and 0 bases from J, with 9 bases between. The CDR3 is CASSPFSSYEQYF. CDR3 coding DNA: TGTGCCAGCAGCCCCTTTAGCTCCTACGAGCAGTACTTC.

This rearrangement joins TRBV7-9 to TRBJ2-7, with 12 bases fitting TRBD2. Germline assignment: CDR1 SEHNR and CDR2 FQNEAQ (reference sequence). With 5 bases clipped from V and 1 base from J, the junction kept 12 bases outside the gene matches. The CDR3 consists of 18 residues. Written as DNA, the CDR3 is TGTGCCAGCAGCCAGACTAGCGGGAGTTTATCTCCGTCCTACGAGCAGTACTTC. This translates into CASSQTSGSLSPSYEQYF.

The chain employs TRBV7-6 and TRBJ2-1, with a tentative D call TRBD1 (6 bases). Germline assignment: CDR1 SGHVS and CDR2 FNYEAQ. CDR3 length equals 13 residues. V lost 4 bases and J lost 8, with 12 bases in between. CDR3 residues: CASSSGQIHEQFF. Written as DNA, the CDR3 is TGTGCCAGCAGCTCCGGACAGATTCATGAGCAGTTCTTC.

This chain uses TRBV5-1 with TRBJ2-1; D uncertain. Deletions cut 4 bases from V and 4 bases from J, with 15 bases between. CDR3 length equals 15 residues. CDR1 SGHRS and CDR2 YFSETQ come from the germline V gene. The CDR3 loop is CASSHSEQIYNEQFF. The CDR3 DNA sequence: TGCGCCAGCAGCCACTCGGAGCAAATTTACAATGAGCAGTTCTTC.

This chain uses TRBV9 with TRBJ1-2, with a weak D call TRBD1 (5 bases). In germline, CDR1 is SGDLS, CDR2 YYNGEE. V was pared by 3 bases and J by 0 bases, with 12 bases between. The CDR3 runs to 15 residues. CDR3 DNA: TGTGCCAGCAGCGGGGCGGGGGGAGCTAACTATGGCTACACCTTC. Translating gives CASSGAGGANYGYTF.

The V gene is TRBV28, the J gene TRBJ2-3; tentative D call: TRBD2 (6 bases). CDR1 is MDHEN, CDR2 SYDVKM, per germline. The CDR3 is 17 residues long. Trimming took 5 bases from V and 6 from J, leaving 24 bases between them. CDR3 sequence reads: CASSQPQSGLTRDTQYF. CDR3 nucleotide sequence: TGTGCCAGCAGTCAACCCCAATCGGGACTCACCCGGGATACGCAGTATTTT.

This chain uses TRBV19 with TRBJ2-1; D unclear. Germline V gene lookup returns CDR1 LNHDA and CDR2 SQIVND (reference sequence). This CDR3 comprises 14 residues. V lost 3 bases to trimming and J lost 0 bases, with 6 bases between them. This CDR3 reads CASSMDSSYNEQFF. The CDR3 nucleotides read TGTGCCAGTAGTATGGATAGCTCCTACAATGAGCAGTTCTTC.

The chain uses TRBV5-6 and TRBJ1-1; TRBD1 matches 8 bases. This CDR3 comprises 15 residues. V dropped 4 bases and J dropped 4; count of bases not matched to a gene: 9. Germline CDR1 reads SGHDT; CDR2 reads YYEEEE. CDR3 nucleotides: TGTGCCAGCAGCCCCGTCAGGGGGCAAGGCACTGAAGCTTTCTTT. The encoded protein is CASSPVRGQGTEAFF.

V and J are TRBV5-1 and TRBJ2-3; TRBD2 matches 14 bases. The CDR3 extends over 17 amino acids. Germline trimming cut 4 bases from V and 2 bases from J; bases unmatched to any gene: 6. CDR1 is SGHRS and CDR2 is YFSETQ in the germline V gene. This CDR3 is CASSAGLAGVFTDTQYF. CDR3 nucleotides: TGCGCCAGCAGCGCGGGACTAGCGGGAGTTTTCACAGATACGCAGTATTTT.

The J gene is TRBJ2-7, the V gene TRBV6-1; 7 bases fit TRBD1. The J segment lost 4 bases and the V segment lost 2 bases, leaving 8 bases of the junction unmatched. This CDR3 is built from 15 residues. Germline CDR1 is MNHNS and CDR2 is SASEGT. The CDR3 DNA reads TGTGCCAGCAGTGAAAGAAACAGCAGGGGGTACGAGCAGTACTTC. Translation: CASSERNSRGYEQYF.

The rearrangement uses TRBV28 and TRBJ2-3; the match to TRBD2 covers 8 bases. Per the germline V gene, CDR1 is MDHEN and CDR2 is SYDVKM. CDR3 length: 15 residues. The V gene end was trimmed by 0 bases and the J gene end by 1 base; junction bases not matched to a gene: 0. CDR3 in amino acids: CASSLWTSGTDTQYF. CDR3 DNA sequence: TGTGCCAGCAGTTTATGGACTAGCGGCACAGATACGCAGTATTTT.

The chain joins TRBV28 to TRBJ2-1, with 10 bases fitting TRBD2. Per germline, CDR1 MDHEN and CDR2 SYDVKM. CDR3 length: 15 amino acids. V shed 3 bases and J 5 bases; nucleotides not matched to a gene: 4. The CDR3 loop is CASSFLAGADNEQFF. DNA for the CDR3: TGTGCCAGCAGTTTTCTAGCGGGAGCGGACAATGAGCAGTTCTTC.

V gene TRBV2 combines with J gene TRBJ2-3; D is unresolved. This CDR3 comprises 13 residues. Germline V gives CDR1 SNHLY, CDR2 FYNNEI. V was clipped by 6 bases and J by 5 bases, with 12 bases between them. This CDR3 reads CASSPRPEDTQYF. CDR3 in DNA: TGTGCCAGCAGCCCCCGGCCGGAAGATACGCAGTATTTT.